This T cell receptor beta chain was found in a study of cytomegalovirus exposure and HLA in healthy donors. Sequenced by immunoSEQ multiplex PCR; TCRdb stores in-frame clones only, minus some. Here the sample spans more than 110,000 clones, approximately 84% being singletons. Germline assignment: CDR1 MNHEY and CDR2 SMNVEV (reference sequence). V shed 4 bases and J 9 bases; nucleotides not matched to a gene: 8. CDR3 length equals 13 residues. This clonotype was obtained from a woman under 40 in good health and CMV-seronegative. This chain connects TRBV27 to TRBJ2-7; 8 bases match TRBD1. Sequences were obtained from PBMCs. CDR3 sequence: CASSSLGGQGQYF. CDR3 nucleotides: TGTGCCAGCAGTTCCCTCGGAGGACAGGGGCAGTACTTC.